This T cell receptor beta chain was sequenced during a study of blood T cells in healthy people across ages. Study-wide results and caveats: Naive T cell percentage by flow cytometry tracked strongly with beta diversity.

Comment on this clonotype: The target antigen is unknown.

Germline V gene lookup returns CDR1 SGHVS and CDR2 FQNEAQ. The CDR3 spans 16 residues. Losses at the gene ends were 1 base for V and 0 bases for J; bases not matched to a gene: 4. Then a second PCR, running roughly 6 to 12 cycles, was carried out with a sample-barcoded 5' primer and a J-beta primer mix. TCRdb re-derived calls from the 5' RACE reads in MiXCR, one entry per CDR3 protein. The sample includes over a million distinct CDR3 sequences, roughly 24% of them seen just once. This same sample was also taken into another study, of T cells of mothers and their children. That paper adds: The M1S primer of the second PCR added sample barcodes and 2-4 random nucleotides. The study obtained over 8.5 million TCR beta CDR3 reads per mother and a few million per child.

This receptor was taken from a girl aged 2 to 10 in good health. V and J are TRBV7-8 and TRBJ2-7, with 9 bases that match TRBD2. Sequences were obtained from blood. The CDR3 protein is CASSLDRAGGSYEQYF. The CDR3 DNA reads as TGTGCCAGCAGCTTAGACCGAGCGGGAGGCTCCTACGAGCAGTACTTC.